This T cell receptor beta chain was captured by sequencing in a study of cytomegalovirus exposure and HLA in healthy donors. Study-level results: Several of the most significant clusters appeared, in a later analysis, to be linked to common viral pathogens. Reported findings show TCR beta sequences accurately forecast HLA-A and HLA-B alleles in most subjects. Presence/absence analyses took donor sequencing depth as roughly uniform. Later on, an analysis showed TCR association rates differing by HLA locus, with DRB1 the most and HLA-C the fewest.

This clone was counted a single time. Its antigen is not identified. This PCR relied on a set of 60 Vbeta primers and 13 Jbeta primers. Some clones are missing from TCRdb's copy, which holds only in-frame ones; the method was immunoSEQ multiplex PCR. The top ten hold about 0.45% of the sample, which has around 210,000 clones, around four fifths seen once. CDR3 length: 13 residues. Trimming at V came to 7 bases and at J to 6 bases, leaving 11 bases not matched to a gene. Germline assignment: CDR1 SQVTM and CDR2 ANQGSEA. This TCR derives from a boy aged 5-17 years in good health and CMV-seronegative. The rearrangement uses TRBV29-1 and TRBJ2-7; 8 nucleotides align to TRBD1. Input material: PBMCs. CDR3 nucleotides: TGCAGCGCCATGACAGGGGTTCCCTCCGAGCAGTACTTC. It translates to CSAMTGVPSEQYF.